This T cell receptor (beta chain) originates from a study of T-cell reconstitution after alpha-beta-depleted transplantation in children. Whole-study results and caveats: At around two months after transplant, the alpha-beta T cells were reportedly derived from several hundred expanded clones that came from non-depleted graft cells. Among T cells one year after transplant, newly produced cells accounted for most counts and diversity.

For TCRbeta, the library was prepared with unique molecular identifiers. TCRdb re-derived calls from the PCR reads in MiXCR, one entry per CDR3 protein. The sample consists of 250,000 to 300,000 distinct CDR3 sequences, 10% of them appearing once. This clonotype was seen repeatedly, ten times or more. Antigen specificity is unknown. Germline-derived CDR1 and CDR2 are SGDLS and YYNGEE. Trimming at V came to 5 bases and at J to 3 bases, leaving 8 bases not matched to a gene. The length of the CDR3 is 14 residues. The chain has TRBV9 and TRBJ2-7, with TRBD2 identical over 7 bases. This specimen was PBMCs, taken before TCRalphabeta/CD19-depleted stem cell transplant. This receptor was taken from a boy under two years old with acute myeloid leukemia, due to receive a stem cell transplant. The CDR3 reads CASRGGDRDYEQYF. The CDR3, as DNA: TGTGCCAGCAGGGGAGGGGACCGAGACTACGAGCAGTACTTC.